These 9 T cell receptor beta chains share one sample of origin, sequenced in a study of blood T cell repertoires in COVID-19. Measured with immunoSEQ multiplex PCR; TCRdb has only the in-frame clones, and not every one. The sample includes around 13,000 clones, approximately 85% of them seen just once. Material: peripheral blood. These receptors were obtained from a human donor in a cohort sampled during active COVID-19.

The gene calls are TRBV29-1 and TRBJ1-2, with 9 bases aligning to TRBD1. V lost 2 bases and J lost 8; bases outside the gene matches: 6. Germline CDR1 is SQVTM and CDR2 is ANQGSEA. The CDR3 loop spans 13 amino acids. CDR3 DNA: TGCAGCGTTGAAAAACAGGGGGCTCAGGGCTACACCTTC. Translated: CSVEKQGAQGYTF.

The V gene is TRBV29-1, the J gene TRBJ1-4, with D unclear. This CDR3 contains 12 residues. V gave up 8 bases and J gave up 6 bases, with 13 bases separating them. Germline CDR1 and CDR2: SQVTM and ANQGSEA. The CDR3: CSSVTEDEKLFF. The CDR3 coding sequence is TGCAGCTCGGTTACGGAGGATGAAAAACTGTTTTTT.

This chain joins TRBV2 and TRBJ1-1, with D hard to call. Looked up from germline, CDR1 is SNHLY and CDR2 is FYNNEI. V was cut by 7 bases and J by 1 base, with 4 bases left in between. This CDR3 is 11 amino acids long. In DNA, the CDR3 is TGTGCCAGCACGCGGAACACTGAAGCTTTCTTT. This encodes CASTRNTEAFF.

This chain uses TRBV27 with TRBJ2-1, with a possible D match to TRBD2 (6 bases). Trimming cost V 5 bases and J 0 bases, with 14 bases left between them. Germline CDR1 is MNHEY and CDR2 is SMNVEV (reference sequence). The CDR3 spans 16 residues. The CDR3 DNA sequence: TGTGCCAGCAGTCCCCGGGACTTTTCCTCCTACAATGAGCAGTTCTTC. This translates into CASSPRDFSSYNEQFF.

The chain links TRBV30 to TRBJ1-5; D gene unclear. Germline CDR1 reads GTSNPN; CDR2 reads SVGIG (reference sequence). The CDR3 loop spans 11 amino acids. V lost 5 bases to trimming and J lost 10 bases, with 12 bases between them. The DNA of the CDR3 is TGTGCCTGGGGTTCCCCGGGACCCCAGCATTTT. Its translation: CAWGSPGPQHF.

This chain uses TRBV14 with TRBJ2-7; D call uncertain. This CDR3 is 17 amino acids long. The V and J ends lost 0 bases and 2 bases respectively, with 17 bases between them. The germline V gene has CDR1 SGHDN and CDR2 FVKESK. The CDR3 nucleotides read TGTGCCAGCAGCCAAGATAATGGTCTAGTCGAAACCTACGAGCAGTACTTC. It translates to CASSQDNGLVETYEQYF.

CDR3 amino acids: CTSSRPTSGKSDTQYF. The CDR3 region has the DNA TGCACCAGCAGCCGCCCGACTAGCGGGAAGTCAGATACGCAGTATTTT. V is TRBV1 and J is TRBJ2-3; the table gives TRBD2 as D, unverified against the DNA. TRBV1 counts as a pseudogene. The CDR3 sequence is 16 residues long.

This clone occurred a few times. The genes are TRBV5-1 and TRBJ1-5; D is unresolved. The CDR3 sequence is 14 residues long. Germline assignment: CDR1 SGHRS and CDR2 YFSETQ. V lost 0 bases, J lost 0 bases, and 4 bases lay in between. CDR3 protein: CASSLDYSNQPQHF. The CDR3, as DNA: TGCGCCAGCAGCTTGGACTATAGCAATCAGCCCCAGCATTTT.

The table lists this clone with a count of one. The chain links TRBV25-1 to TRBJ2-7, with D possibly TRBD1 on 6 matching bases. Looked up from germline, CDR1 is MGHDK and CDR2 is SYGVNS. V was cut by 2 bases and J by 7 bases, with 18 bases left in between. CDR3 size: 15 residues. CDR3 nucleotide sequence: TGTGCCAGCAGTGAACCCAGGGGACCACTGATGGAGCAGTACTTC. Translated: CASSEPRGPLMEQYF.